This TCR beta chain originates from a study of CD8 T cells in Susac syndrome. With random hexamers, roughly 0.45 to 1 ug RNA was reverse transcribed. In TCRdb, the immunoSEQ multiplex PCR reads were re-called with MiXCR into one record per CDR3 protein. In the table there are 110,000 or so distinct CDR3 sequences, 80% to 95% of which are singletons. Sequencing was performed on CD4+ T cells from PBMCs. This clonotype was sampled from a human donor in good health.

The CDR3 region is CASTAGLAGDNTGELFF. Written as DNA, the CDR3 is TGTGCCAGCACCGCGGGACTAGCGGGGGACAACACCGGGGAGCTGTTTTTT. The rearrangement links TRBV12-3 or TRBV12-4 to TRBJ2-2, with 14 bases lining up with TRBD2. The ends lost 7 bases at V and 2 bases at J; junction bases unmatched: 6. The CDR3 contains 17 residues.